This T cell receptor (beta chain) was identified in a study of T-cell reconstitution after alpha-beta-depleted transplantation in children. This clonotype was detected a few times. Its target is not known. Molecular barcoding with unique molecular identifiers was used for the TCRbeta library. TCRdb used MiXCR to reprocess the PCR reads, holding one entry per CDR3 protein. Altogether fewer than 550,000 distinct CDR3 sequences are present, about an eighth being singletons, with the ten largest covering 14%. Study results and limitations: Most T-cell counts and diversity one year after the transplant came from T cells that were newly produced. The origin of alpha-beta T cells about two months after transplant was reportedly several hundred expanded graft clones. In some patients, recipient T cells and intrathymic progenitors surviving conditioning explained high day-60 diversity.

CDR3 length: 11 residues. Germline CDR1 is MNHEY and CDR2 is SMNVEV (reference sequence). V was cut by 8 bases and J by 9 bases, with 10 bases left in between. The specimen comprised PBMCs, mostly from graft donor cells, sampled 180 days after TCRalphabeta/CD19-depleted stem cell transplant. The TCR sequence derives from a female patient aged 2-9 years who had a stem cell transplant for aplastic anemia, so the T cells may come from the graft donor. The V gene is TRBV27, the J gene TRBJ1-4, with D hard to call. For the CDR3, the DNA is TGTGCCAGCGGGTTCGGTCAAAAACTGTTTTTT. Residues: CASGFGQKLFF.